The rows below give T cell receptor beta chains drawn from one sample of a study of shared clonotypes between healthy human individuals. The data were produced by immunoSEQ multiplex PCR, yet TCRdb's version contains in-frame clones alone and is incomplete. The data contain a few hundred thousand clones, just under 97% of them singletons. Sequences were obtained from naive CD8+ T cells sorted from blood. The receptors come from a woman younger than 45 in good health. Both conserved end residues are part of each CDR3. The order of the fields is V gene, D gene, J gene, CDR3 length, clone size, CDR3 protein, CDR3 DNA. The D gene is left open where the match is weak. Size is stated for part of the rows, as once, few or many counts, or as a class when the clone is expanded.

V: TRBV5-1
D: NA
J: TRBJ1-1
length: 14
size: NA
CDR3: CASSFKMGNTEAFF
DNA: TGCGCCAGCAGCTTCAAAATGGGGAACACTGAAGCTTTCTTT

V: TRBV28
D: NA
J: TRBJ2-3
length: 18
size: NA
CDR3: CASSFSSGGDITHDTQYF
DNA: TGTGCCAGCAGTTTTAGCTCAGGTGGGGACATAACACATGATACGCAGTATTTT

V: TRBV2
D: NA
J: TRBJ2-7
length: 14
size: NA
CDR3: CATRPETVSYEQYF
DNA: TGTGCCACCAGACCGGAGACAGTCTCCTACGAGCAGTACTTC

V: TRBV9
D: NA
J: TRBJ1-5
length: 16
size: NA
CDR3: CASSEIPRGSDKPQHF
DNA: TGTGCCAGCAGCGAGATTCCCCGCGGGTCGGATAAGCCCCAGCATTTT

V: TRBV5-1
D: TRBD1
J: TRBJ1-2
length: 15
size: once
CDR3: CASSTLDRGGYGYTF
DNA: TGCGCCAGCAGCACTTTGGACAGGGGGGGCTATGGCTACACCTTC

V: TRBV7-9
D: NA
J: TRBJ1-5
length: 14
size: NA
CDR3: CASSPGGFNQPQHF
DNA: TGTGCCAGCAGCCCTGGGGGGTTCAATCAGCCCCAGCATTTT

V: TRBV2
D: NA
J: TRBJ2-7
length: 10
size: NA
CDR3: CASSDYEQYF
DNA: TGTGCCAGCAGCGACTACGAGCAGTACTTC

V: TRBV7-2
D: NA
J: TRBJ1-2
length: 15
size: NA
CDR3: CASSSTVFGGYGYTF
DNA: TGTGCCAGCAGCTCAACTGTTTTTGGGGGCTATGGCTACACCTTC

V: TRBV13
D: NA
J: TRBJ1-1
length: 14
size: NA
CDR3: CASSVRQARSEAFF
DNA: TGTGCCAGCAGCGTGAGACAGGCTAGGTCTGAAGCTTTCTTT

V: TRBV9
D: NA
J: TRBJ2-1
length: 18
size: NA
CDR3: CASSVPASRIDTYNEQFF
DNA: TGTGCCAGCAGCGTACCCGCGTCGCGGATCGACACCTACAATGAGCAGTTCTTC

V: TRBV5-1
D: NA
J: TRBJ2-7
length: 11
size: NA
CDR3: CASSFGYEQYF
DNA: TGCGCCAGCAGCTTCGGGTACGAGCAGTACTTC

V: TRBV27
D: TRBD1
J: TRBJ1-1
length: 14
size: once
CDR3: CASSPGLGTGRAFF
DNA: TGTGCCAGCAGCCCCGGCTTGGGGACAGGCCGAGCTTTCTTT

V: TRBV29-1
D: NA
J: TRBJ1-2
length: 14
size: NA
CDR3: CSVEVDRVNYGYTF
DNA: TGCAGCGTTGAAGTCGACAGAGTTAACTATGGCTACACCTTC

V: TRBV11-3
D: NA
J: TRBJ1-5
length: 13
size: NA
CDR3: CASSLDRPGPQHF
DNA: TGTGCCAGCAGCTTAGATCGCCCCGGGCCCCAGCATTTT

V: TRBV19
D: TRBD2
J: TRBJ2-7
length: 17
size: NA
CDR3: CASSIEYGRADSYEQYF
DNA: TGTGCCAGTAGTATAGAATACGGGAGGGCCGACTCCTACGAGCAGTACTTC

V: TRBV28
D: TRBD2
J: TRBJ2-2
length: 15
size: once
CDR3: CASSPAGGITGELFF
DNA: TGTGCCAGCAGTCCAGCGGGAGGTATCACCGGGGAGCTGTTTTTT

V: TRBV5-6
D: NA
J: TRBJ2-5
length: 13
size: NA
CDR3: CASSLEGVETQYF
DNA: TGTGCCAGCAGCTTGGAGGGTGTGGAGACCCAGTACTTC

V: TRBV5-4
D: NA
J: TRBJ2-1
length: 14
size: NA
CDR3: CASSPSDTYNEQFF
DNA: TGTGCCAGCAGTCCTTCTGACACCTACAATGAGCAGTTCTTC

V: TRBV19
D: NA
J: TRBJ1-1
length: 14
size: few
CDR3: CASTLWGRGTEAFF
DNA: TGTGCCAGTACCCTATGGGGACGGGGGACTGAAGCTTTCTTT

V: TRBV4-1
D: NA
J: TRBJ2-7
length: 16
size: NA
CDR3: CASSHRPTGLSYEQYF
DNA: TGCGCCAGCAGCCACCGACCTACGGGCCTGTCCTACGAGCAGTACTTC

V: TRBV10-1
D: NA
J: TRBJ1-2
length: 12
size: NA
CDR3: CASGPGGYGYTF
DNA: TGCGCCAGCGGACCTGGCGGGTATGGCTACACCTTC

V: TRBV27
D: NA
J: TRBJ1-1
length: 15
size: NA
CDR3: CASSSSAGANTEAFF
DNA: TGTGCCAGCAGTTCCTCAGCAGGGGCGAACACTGAAGCTTTCTTT

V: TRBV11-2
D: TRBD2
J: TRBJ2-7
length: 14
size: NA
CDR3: CASSFSGSTYEQYF
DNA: TGTGCCAGCAGCTTTAGCGGGAGCACCTACGAGCAGTACTTC

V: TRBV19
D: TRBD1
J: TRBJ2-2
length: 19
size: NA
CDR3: CATNGNGPGTGRGTGELFF
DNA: TGTGCCACCAATGGGAACGGCCCCGGGACAGGGAGAGGAACCGGGGAGCTGTTTTTT

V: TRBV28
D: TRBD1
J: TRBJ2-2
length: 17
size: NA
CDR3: CASSQTGGARSTGELFF
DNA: TGTGCCAGCAGCCAAACAGGGGGCGCCCGGAGCACCGGGGAGCTGTTTTTT

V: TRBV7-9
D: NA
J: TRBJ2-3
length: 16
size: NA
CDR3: CASSPGEGRSVDTQYF
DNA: TGTGCCAGCAGCCCCGGCGAGGGCAGGTCCGTAGATACGCAGTATTTT

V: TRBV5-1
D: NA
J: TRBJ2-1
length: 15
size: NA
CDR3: CASSFRGPDYNEQFF
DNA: TGCGCCAGCAGCTTCCGCGGACCGGACTACAATGAGCAGTTCTTC

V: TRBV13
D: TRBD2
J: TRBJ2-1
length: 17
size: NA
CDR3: CASSLVGSGSIYNEQFF
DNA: TGTGCCAGCAGCTTAGTTGGTAGCGGGAGTATTTACAATGAGCAGTTCTTC

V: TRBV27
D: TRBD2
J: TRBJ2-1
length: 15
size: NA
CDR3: CASSPGTSGSTEQFF
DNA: TGTGCCAGCAGTCCTGGGACTAGCGGGAGCACTGAGCAGTTCTTC

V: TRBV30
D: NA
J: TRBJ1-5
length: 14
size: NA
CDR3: CAWSVLSSNQPQHF
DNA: TGTGCCTGGAGTGTACTGTCGAGCAATCAGCCCCAGCATTTT

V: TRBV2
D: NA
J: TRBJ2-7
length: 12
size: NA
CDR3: CASQGGDYEQYF
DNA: TGTGCCAGCCAGGGGGGCGACTACGAGCAGTACTTC

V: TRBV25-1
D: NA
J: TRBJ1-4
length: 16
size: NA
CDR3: CASSHPSDTYNEKLFF
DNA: TGTGCCAGCAGTCACCCAAGTGACACCTATAATGAAAAACTGTTTTTT

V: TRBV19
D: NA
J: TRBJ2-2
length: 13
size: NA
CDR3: CASSIGTGGELFF
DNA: TGTGCCAGTAGTATAGGGACCGGCGGGGAGCTGTTTTTT

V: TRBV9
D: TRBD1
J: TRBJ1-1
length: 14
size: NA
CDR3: CASSAQGAGTEAFF
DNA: TGTGCCAGCAGCGCACAGGGGGCGGGCACTGAAGCTTTCTTT

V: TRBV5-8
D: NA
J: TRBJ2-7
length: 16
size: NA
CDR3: CASSFSGPPSRYEQYF
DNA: TGTGCCAGCAGCTTTTCGGGGCCGCCTAGCCGCTACGAGCAGTACTTC

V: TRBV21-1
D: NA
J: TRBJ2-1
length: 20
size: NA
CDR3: CASSKAIPSGRVGFNNEQFF
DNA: TGTGCCAGCAGCAAAGCGATTCCTAGCGGGAGGGTAGGTTTCAACAATGAGCAGTTCTTC

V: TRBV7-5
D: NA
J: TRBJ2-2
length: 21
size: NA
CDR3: CVRSPPYQPAFIDLYTGELFF
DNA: TGTGTCAGAAGCCCCCCATATCAACCCGCATTTATCGATTTGTACACCGGGGAGCTGTTTTTT

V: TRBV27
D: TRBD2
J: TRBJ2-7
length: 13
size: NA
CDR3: CASSPPGGYEQYF
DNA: TGTGCCAGCAGTCCGCCGGGGGGCTACGAGCAGTACTTC

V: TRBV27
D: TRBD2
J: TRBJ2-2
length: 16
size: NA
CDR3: CASSPLLAGGPVELFF
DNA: TGTGCCAGCAGTCCCCTCCTAGCGGGAGGCCCCGTGGAGCTGTTTTTT

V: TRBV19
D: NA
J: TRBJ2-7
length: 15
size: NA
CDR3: CASSIVQDTVYEQYF
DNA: TGTGCCAGTAGTATAGTCCAGGACACCGTCTACGAGCAGTACTTC

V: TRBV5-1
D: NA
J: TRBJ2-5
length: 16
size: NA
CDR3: CASSLAAGQLTETQYF
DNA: TGCGCCAGCAGCTTGGCCGCTGGACAGCTTACGGAGACCCAGTACTTC

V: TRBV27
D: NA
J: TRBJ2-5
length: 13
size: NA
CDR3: CASSPWSGETQYF
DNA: TGTGCCAGCAGTCCGTGGTCGGGAGAGACCCAGTACTTC

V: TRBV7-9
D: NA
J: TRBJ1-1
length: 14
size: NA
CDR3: CASSPSEFNTEAFF
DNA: TGTGCCAGCAGCCCCTCGGAGTTTAACACTGAAGCTTTCTTT

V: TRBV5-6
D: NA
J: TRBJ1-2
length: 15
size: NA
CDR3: CASSFRDPDPYGYTF
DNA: TGTGCCAGCAGCTTCCGGGACCCGGACCCCTATGGCTACACCTTC

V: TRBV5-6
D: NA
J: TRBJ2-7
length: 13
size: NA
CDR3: CASSLEANPEQYF
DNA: TGTGCCAGCAGCTTGGAAGCCAATCCCGAGCAGTACTTC

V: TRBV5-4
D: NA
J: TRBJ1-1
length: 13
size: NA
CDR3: CASSFGGGTEAFF
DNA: TGTGCCAGCAGCTTTGGGGGTGGCACTGAAGCTTTCTTT